The source of this T cell receptor beta chain is a study of monozygotic twins with inflammatory bowel disease. Study results and limitations: TCRbeta diversity (inverse Simpson) was lower in IBD patients than in healthy co-twins.

Each UMI harboured a 6-nucleotide sample barcode and was appended via template switching. TCRalpha and TCRbeta cDNA underwent two nested PCRs of about 15 and 9 cycles. For each CDR3 protein, TCRdb gives one entry from its re-call of the 5' RACE reads, without DNA. This specimen shows approximately 400,000 distinct CDR3 sequences; the ten leading clones hold roughly 2.2%. The CDR3 consists of 14 residues. Germline CDR1 and CDR2: SGHAT and FQNNGV. Remarks on this clonotype: The antigen is undetermined.

The origin of this receptor is a human donor with ulcerative colitis or Crohn's disease, or a healthy co-twin of an affected twin (not recorded which). V is TRBV11-2 and J is TRBJ1-2. Sequenced material: blood. The CDR3 reads CASSLVKGMGGYTF.